This entry is about one T cell receptor beta chain. The antigen remains unidentified. This specimen comes from a study of cytomegalovirus exposure and HLA in healthy donors. Study-level results: Earlier findings revealed that most TCR beta V segments proved productive either about 87% or about 30% of the time.

V shed 4 bases, J shed 6 bases, and the junction held 8 bases outside the gene matches. CDR3 length: 15 residues. Germline CDR1 SGDLS, CDR2 YYNGEE. The PCR used 60 Vbeta and 13 Jbeta primers. Libraries were prepared by immunoSEQ multiplex PCR; TCRdb keeps only in-frame clonotypes and omits some of them. The sample carries more than 150,000 clones, 84% recorded once. This TCR came from a girl aged 2-10 years in good health and CMV-seropositive. Sequencing input: PBMCs. This chain connects TRBV9 to TRBJ1-5, with 9 nucleotides matching TRBD1. This CDR3 reads CASSPGQGVGQPQHF. The CDR3 coding sequence is TGTGCCAGCAGCCCGGGACAGGGCGTAGGTCAGCCCCAGCATTTT.